This T cell receptor beta chain appears in the sequencing data of a study of blood T cells in healthy people across ages. The junction had 13 bases not matched to a gene; V was cut back by 5 bases and J by 6 bases. Germline V gene sequence: CDR1 SEHNR, CDR2 FQNEAQ (reference sequence). The CDR3 extends over 15 amino acids. Primers used in a second PCR of roughly 7 to 12 cycles were a sample-barcoded 5' primer and a J-beta primer mix. TCRdb independently ran MiXCR on the 5' RACE reads; one entry per CDR3 protein. The sample holds about 800,000 distinct CDR3 sequences, 20% to 25% seen once. The same data also contributed to another study, on T cells of mothers and their children.

The V gene is TRBV7-9, the J gene TRBJ2-7; 7 bases align to TRBD1. Sequencing was done on a sample of blood. The TCR sequence derives from a boy between 10 and 17 years old in good health. The CDR3: CASSASTDRSLEQYF. Written as DNA, the CDR3 is TGTGCCAGCAGCGCCAGTACGGACAGGTCCCTCGAGCAGTACTTC.